This T cell receptor beta chain is drawn from a study of shared clonotypes between healthy human individuals. On the study more broadly: Researchers assigned three CD4 naive, three CD4 memory, two CD8 naive and one CD8 memory plate to each donor.

Naive CD8 cells lacked CD45RO, underwent positive selection for CCR7 and left out terminally differentiated effector memory CD45RA+ cells. J was trimmed by 4 bases and V by 1 base; bases with no gene match: 14. The CDR3 length is 19 residues. The germline gives CDR1 SGHVS, CDR2 FQNEAQ. The test was conducted at deep level. It was across several immunoSEQ plates that each subset's genomic DNA was evenly split. The assay was immunoSEQ multiplex PCR, and TCRdb's table has in-frame clones only and misses some. Altogether about 2 million clones are present, over 85% being singletons, with the ten largest covering under 1.5%.

This TCR was recovered from a young man in good health. V is TRBV7-8 and J is TRBJ2-3, with TRBD2 identical over 10 bases. The sample was naive CD8+ T cells sorted from blood. In nucleotides, the CDR3 is TGTGCCAGCAGCTTAGACCCCTTCGGGCTAGCGGGAGAAGCAGATACGCAGTATTTT. As protein: CASSLDPFGLAGEADTQYF.